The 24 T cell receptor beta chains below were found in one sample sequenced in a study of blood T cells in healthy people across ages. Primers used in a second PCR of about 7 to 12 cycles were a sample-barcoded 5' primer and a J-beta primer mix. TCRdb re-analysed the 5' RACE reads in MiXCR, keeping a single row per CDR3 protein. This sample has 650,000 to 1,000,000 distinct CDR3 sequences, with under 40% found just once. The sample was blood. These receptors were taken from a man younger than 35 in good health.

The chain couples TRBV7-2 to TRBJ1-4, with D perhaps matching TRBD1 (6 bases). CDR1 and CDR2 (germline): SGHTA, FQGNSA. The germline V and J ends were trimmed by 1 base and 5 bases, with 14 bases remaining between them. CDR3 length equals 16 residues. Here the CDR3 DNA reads TGTGCCAGCAGCTTAGACAACGGGACACTAAATGAAAAACTGTTTTTT. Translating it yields CASSLDNGTLNEKLFF.

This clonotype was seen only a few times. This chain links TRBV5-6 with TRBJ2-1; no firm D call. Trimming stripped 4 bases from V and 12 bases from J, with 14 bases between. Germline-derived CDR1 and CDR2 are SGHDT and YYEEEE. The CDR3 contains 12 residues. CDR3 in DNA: TGTGCCAGCAGCCCCGACGGGTATGGGCAGTTCTTC. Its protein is CASSPDGYGQFF.

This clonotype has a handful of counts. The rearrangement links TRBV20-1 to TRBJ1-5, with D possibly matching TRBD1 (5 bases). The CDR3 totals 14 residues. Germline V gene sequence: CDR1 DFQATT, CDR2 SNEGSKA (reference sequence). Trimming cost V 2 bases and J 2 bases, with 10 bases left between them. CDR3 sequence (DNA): TGCAGTGCTAGAAGGGGACGTCGCAATCAGCCCCAGCATTTT. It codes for CSARRGRRNQPQHF.

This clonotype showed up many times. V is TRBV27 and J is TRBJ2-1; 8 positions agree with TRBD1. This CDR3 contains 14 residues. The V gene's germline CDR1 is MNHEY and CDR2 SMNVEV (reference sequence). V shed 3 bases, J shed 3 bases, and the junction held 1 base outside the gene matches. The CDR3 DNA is TGTGCCAGCAGTTTTGACAGGGGCTACAATGAGCAGTTCTTC. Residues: CASSFDRGYNEQFF.

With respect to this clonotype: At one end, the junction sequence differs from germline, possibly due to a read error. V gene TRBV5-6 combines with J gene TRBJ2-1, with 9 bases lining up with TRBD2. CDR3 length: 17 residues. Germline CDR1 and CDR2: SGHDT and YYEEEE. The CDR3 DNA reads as TGTGCCAGCAGCTTGGGGTTCAGTCGGGCTAGCGGGAATGAGCGGTTCTTC. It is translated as CASSLGFSRASGNERFF.

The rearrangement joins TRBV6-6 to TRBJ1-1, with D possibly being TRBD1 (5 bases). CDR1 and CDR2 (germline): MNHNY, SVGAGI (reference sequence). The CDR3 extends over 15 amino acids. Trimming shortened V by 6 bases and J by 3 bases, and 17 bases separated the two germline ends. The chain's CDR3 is CASSAARVRDTEAFF. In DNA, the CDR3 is TGTGCCAGCAGCGCGGCCAGGGTGCGGGACACTGAAGCTTTCTTT.

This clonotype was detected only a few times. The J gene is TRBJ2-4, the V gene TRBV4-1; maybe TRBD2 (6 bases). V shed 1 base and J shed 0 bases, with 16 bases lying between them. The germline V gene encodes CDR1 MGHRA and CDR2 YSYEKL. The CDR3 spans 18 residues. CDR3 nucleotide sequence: TGCGCCAGCAGCCAAGCGGTCCTAGCGAGAAGAGCCAAAAACATTCAGTACTTC. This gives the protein CASSQAVLARRAKNIQYF.

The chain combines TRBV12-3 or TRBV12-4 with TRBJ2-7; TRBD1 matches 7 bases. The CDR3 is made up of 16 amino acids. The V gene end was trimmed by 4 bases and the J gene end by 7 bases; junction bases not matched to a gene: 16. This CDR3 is CASSSVRDSHDNEQYF. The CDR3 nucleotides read TGTGCCAGCAGTTCCGTACGGGACAGCCACGACAATGAGCAGTACTTC.

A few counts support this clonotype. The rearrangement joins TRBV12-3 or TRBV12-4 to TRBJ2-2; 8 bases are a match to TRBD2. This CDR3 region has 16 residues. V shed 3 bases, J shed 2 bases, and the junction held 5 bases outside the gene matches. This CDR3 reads CASSLAGGVNTGELFF. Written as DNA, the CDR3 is TGTGCCAGCAGTTTGGCGGGGGGCGTCAACACCGGGGAGCTGTTTTTT.

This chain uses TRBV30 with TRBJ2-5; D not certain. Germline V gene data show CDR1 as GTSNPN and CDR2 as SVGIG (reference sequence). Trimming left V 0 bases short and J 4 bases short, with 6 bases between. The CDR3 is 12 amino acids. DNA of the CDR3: TGTGCCTGGAGTGTACATTCAGAGACCCAGTACTTC. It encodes CAWSVHSETQYF.

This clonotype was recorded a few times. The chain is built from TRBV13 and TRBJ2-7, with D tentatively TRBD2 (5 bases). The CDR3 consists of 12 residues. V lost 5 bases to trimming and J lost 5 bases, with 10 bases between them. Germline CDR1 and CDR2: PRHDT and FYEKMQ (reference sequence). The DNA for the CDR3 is TGTGCCAGCAGCAATAGCGTGGACGAGCAGTACTTC. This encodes CASSNSVDEQYF. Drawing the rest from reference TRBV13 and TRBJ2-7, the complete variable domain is AAGVIQSPRHLIKEKRETATLKCYPIPRHDTVYWYQQGPGQDPQFLISFYEKMQSDKGSIPDRFSAQQFSDYHSELNMSSLELGDSALYFCASSNSVDEQYFGPGTRLTVT.

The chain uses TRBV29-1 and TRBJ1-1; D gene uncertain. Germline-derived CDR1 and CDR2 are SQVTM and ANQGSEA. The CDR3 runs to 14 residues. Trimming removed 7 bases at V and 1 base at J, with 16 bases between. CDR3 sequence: CSALVIGGNTEAFF. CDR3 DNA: TGCAGCGCTTTAGTTATCGGAGGGAACACTGAAGCTTTCTTT.

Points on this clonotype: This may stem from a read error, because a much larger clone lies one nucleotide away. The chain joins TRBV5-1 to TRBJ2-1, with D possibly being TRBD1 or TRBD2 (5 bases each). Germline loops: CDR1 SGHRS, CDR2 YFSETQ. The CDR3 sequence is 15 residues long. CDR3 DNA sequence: TGCACCAGCAGCTTGAGTTTCGGGGCAGCATATGAGCAGTTCTTC. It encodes CTSSLSFGAAYEQFF. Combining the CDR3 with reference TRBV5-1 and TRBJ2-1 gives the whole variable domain KAGVTQTPRYLIKTRGQQVTLSCSPISGHRSVSWYQQTPGQGLQFLFEYFSETQRNKGNFPGRFSGRQFSNSRSEMNVSTLELGDSALYLCTSSLSFGAAYEQFFGPGTRLTVL.

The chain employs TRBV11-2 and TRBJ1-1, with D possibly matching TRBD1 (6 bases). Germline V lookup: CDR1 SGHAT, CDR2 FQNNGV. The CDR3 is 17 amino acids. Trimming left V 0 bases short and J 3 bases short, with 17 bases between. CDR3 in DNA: TGTGCCAGCAGCTTAGAGAGGGGGAGGGGGGTGGACACTGAAGCTTTCTTT. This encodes CASSLERGRGVDTEAFF. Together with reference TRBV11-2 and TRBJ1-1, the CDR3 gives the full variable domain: EAGVAQSPRYKIIEKRQSVAFWCNPISGHATLYWYQQILGQGPKLLIQFQNNGVVDDSQLPKDRFSAERLKGVDSTLKIQPAKLEDSAVYLCASSLERGRGVDTEAFFGQGTRLTVV.

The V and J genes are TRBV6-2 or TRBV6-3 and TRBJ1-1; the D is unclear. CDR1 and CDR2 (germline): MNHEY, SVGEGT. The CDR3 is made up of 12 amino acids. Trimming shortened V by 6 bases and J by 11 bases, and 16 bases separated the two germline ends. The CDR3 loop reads CASSQDTTYAFF. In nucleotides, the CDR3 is TGTGCCAGCAGCCAAGACACCACCTACGCTTTCTTT.

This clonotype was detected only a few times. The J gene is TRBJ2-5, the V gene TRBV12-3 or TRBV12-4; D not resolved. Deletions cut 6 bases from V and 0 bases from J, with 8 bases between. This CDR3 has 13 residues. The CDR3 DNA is TGTGCCAGCAGGTTGACACACCAAGAGACCCAGTACTTC. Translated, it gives CASRLTHQETQYF.

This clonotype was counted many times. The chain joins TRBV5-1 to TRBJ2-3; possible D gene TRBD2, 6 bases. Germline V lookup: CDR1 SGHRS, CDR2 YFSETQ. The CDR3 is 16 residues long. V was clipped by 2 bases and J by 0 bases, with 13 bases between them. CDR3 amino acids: CASSLPSGGSTDTQYF. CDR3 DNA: TGCGCCAGCAGCTTACCTAGTGGGGGGAGCACAGATACGCAGTATTTT.

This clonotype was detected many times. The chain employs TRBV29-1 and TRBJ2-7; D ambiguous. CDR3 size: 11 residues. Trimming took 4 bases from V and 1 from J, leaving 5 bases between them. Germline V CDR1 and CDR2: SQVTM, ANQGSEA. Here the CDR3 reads CSVVRSYEQYF. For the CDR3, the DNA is TGCAGCGTTGTCAGGTCCTACGAGCAGTACTTC.

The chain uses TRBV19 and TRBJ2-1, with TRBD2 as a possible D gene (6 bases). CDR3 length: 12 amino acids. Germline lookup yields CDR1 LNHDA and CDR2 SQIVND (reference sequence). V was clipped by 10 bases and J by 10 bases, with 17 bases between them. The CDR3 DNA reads TGTGCCACCAGGGCGGGGCTTAAGGAGCAGTTCTTC. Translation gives CATRAGLKEQFF.

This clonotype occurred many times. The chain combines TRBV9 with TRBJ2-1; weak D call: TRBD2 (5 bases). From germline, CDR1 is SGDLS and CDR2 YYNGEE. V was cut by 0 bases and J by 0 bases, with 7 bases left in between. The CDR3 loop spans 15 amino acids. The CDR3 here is CASSVDTSSYNEQFF. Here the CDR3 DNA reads TGTGCCAGCAGCGTAGATACTAGCTCCTACAATGAGCAGTTCTTC.

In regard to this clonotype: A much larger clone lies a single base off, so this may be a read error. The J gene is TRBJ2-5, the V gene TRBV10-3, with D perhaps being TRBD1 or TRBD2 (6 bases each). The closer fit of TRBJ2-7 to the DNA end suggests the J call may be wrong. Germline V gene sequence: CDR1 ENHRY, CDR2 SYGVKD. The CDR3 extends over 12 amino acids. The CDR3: CAAGGKTDEQYF. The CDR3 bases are TGTGCCGCCGGGGGCAAAACCGACGAGCAGTACTTC.

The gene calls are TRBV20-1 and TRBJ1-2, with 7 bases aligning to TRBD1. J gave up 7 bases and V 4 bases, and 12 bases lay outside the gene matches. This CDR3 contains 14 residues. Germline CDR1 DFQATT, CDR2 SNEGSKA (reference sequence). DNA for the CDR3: TGCAGTGCTACCGCAACAGGGGCCTCGATTGGCTACACCTTC. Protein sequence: CSATATGASIGYTF.

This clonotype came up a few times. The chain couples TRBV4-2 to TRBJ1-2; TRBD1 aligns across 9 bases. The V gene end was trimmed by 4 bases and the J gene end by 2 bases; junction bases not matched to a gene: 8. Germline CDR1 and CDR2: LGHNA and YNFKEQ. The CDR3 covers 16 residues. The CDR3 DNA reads TGTGCCAGCAGCCCCGCGGGACAGGGAGGAAACTATGGCTACACCTTC. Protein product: CASSPAGQGGNYGYTF.

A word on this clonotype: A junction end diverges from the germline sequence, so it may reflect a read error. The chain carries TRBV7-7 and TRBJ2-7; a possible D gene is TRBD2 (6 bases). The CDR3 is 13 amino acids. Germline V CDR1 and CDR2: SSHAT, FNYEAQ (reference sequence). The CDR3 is CASSLGGEETRYF. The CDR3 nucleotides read TGTGCTAGCAGCTTAGGTGGGGAGGAGACCCGGTACTTC. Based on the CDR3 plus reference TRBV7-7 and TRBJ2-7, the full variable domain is GAGVSQSPRYKVTKRGQDVTLRCDPISSHATLYWYQQALGQGPEFLTYFNYEAQPDKSGLPSDRFSAERPEGSISTLTIQRTEQRDSAMYRCASSLGGEETRYFGPGTRLTVT.